Listed below are T cell receptor beta chains from one sample, sequenced in a study of shared clonotypes between healthy human individuals. Only in-frame clones appear in the TCRdb table, and some are missing; sequencing was by immunoSEQ multiplex PCR. The data contain 850,000 to 1,200,000 clones, approximately 72% of them singletons. The sample taken for sequencing was memory CD4+ T cells sorted from blood. These receptors were collected from a young man in good health. The CDR3 runs from the conserved cysteine through the conserved F or W. The order of the fields is V gene, CDR3 protein.

TRBV7-9,CASSPLGKNTGELFF
TRBV28,CASSPDQALNYGYTF
TRBV15,CATSRRDQGTDTQYF
TRBV19,CASGKVDRSYGYTF
TRBV28,CASSLNPDRVDTGELFF
TRBV5-1,CASSLEPQGRGNQPQHF
TRBV4-1,CASSQGPGLAAYEQYF
TRBV5-4,CASSARTSGPQETQYF
TRBV11-1,CASSSPGQKISNQPQHF
TRBV30,CAWSRDGSYEQYF
TRBV5-1,CASSLNGIQPQHF
TRBV5-1,CASSFAGGRGGDTQYF
TRBV7-8,CASSWSGGHTGELFF
TRBV19,CASSPGQSSYNEQFF
TRBV6-6,CASSYEAGAVTQYF
TRBV5-1,CASSGGGSSTDTQYF
TRBV9,CASSPWTSGSGTGELFF
TRBV28,CASSLNTGRSGNTIYF
TRBV10-3,CAISRMTANYGYTF
TRBV6-1,CASSKTGIEAFF
TRBV7-9,CASSPQGPPGGLRTDTQYF
TRBV28,CASSRPGTGGSGYTF
TRBV7-9,CASSSQTGVAFF
TRBV5-1,CASSWANRTSGNTIYF
TRBV7-9,CASSLGDSLAYGYTF